This T cell receptor beta chain came from a study of Ad26.COV2.S vaccination and SARS-CoV-2 variants. The protocol was immunoSEQ multiplex PCR, while the TCRdb copy is restricted to in-frame clones and leaves out a portion. The profile shows some 180,000 clones, 87% of them singletons. Trimming pared 6 bases from V and 0 bases from J, leaving 17 bases between. CDR1 is SEHNR and CDR2 is FQNEAQ in the germline V gene (reference sequence). This CDR3 spans 17 amino acids. On this clone: Its antigen is as yet unknown.

Study conclusions and caveats: Total T cell responses, in the TCR breadth and depth analyses, may have been underestimated.

The sequencing used peripheral blood, collected after recovery from COVID-19. This receptor was taken from a human donor who had recovered from COVID-19. This chain connects TRBV7-9 to TRBJ2-2, with D possibly matching TRBD1 (6 bases). CDR3 amino acids: CASSSKTGTPNTGELFF. In nucleotides, the CDR3 is TGTGCCAGCAGTTCAAAGACCGGGACACCGAACACCGGGGAGCTGTTTTTT.